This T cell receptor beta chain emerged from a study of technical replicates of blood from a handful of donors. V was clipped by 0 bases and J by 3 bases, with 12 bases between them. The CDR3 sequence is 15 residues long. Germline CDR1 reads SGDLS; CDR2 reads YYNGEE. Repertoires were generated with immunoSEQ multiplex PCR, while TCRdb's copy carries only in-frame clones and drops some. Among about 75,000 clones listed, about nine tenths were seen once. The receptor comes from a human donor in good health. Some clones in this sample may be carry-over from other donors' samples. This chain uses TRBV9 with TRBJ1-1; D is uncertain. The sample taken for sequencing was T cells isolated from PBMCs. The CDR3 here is CASSVDPGVDTEAFF. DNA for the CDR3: TGTGCCAGCAGCGTAGATCCCGGGGTGGACACTGAAGCTTTCTTT.